The next 26 T cell receptor beta chains were all read from a single sample in a study of radiation and T cells in renal cell carcinoma (TCRdb year 2020). The time point label corresponds to: tumor resected at nephrectomy. The sample's treatment or condition label, in plain terms: 15 Gy SBRT to primary tumor, nephrectomy 4 weeks later. Libraries were built with the immunoSEQ multiplex PCR assay. Here the immuneACCESS table is served through TCRdb, limited to in-frame sequences with V and J called. Missing clones are a known gap in these copies; in checked studies unresolved V genes cover under half, and the rest lacks a known reason. The sample profile shows roughly 12,000 clones; around 35% of them were found once. The biggest ten clones account for approximately 15% of the sample. The sequencing here drew on tumor tissue, taken from a patient whose treatment included radiotherapy and nephrectomy. These receptors were obtained from a man aged 55 to 70 with renal cell carcinoma.

The CDR3 DNA sequence: TGTGCCACCACTGGAGGGGGACTGAACACTGAAGCTTTCTTT. Translated, it gives CATTGGGLNTEAFF. This chain uses TRBV6-1 with TRBJ1-1; D may be TRBD1 (6 bases). Germline loops: CDR1 MNHNS, CDR2 SASEGT. CDR3 length: 14 residues. V dropped 10 bases and J dropped 0 bases, with 15 bases sitting between them.

By sample share, this clone is medium-sized. This chain connects TRBV30 to TRBJ2-1; the match to TRBD2 covers 9 bases. Germline CDR1 is GTSNPN and CDR2 is SVGIG (reference sequence). The CDR3 is 15 amino acids. After removal of 4 bases from V and 8 bases from J, the junction contained 12 bases not matched to a gene. The CDR3 loop is CAWMPGLAIPHEQFF. The CDR3 bases are TGTGCCTGGATGCCGGGACTAGCTATCCCCCATGAGCAGTTCTTC.

This clone was detected a few times. V gene TRBV7-9 combines with J gene TRBJ2-3; D unclear. This CDR3 has 12 residues. V lost 2 bases and J 6 bases, leaving 6 bases between the germline ends. The germline CDR1 and CDR2 sequences are SEHNR and FQNEAQ (reference sequence). The CDR3 region is CASSLRRDTQYF. CDR3 nucleotide sequence: TGTGCCAGCAGCTTACGTCGGGATACGCAGTATTTT.

The chain has TRBV30 and TRBJ2-7, with a weak D call TRBD2 (6 bases). The CDR3 runs 14 residues. Germline values: CDR1 GTSNPN, CDR2 SVGIG (reference sequence). Between the trimmed V and J ends, which lost 0 bases and 6 bases, there was a span of 15 bases. CDR3 nucleotides: TGTGCCTGGAGTGTATCTGGGGGGACTTTCGAGCAGTACTTC. As protein: CAWSVSGGTFEQYF.

This clone came up many times. This chain uses TRBV7-2 with TRBJ2-7; D perhaps matches TRBD1 (5 bases). V was shortened by 2 bases and J by 7 bases, with 12 bases between the two germline ends. The CDR3 length is 13 residues. From germline, CDR1 is SGHTA and CDR2 FQGNSA. The CDR3 loop reads CASSLRGVREQYF. CDR3 coding DNA: TGTGCCAGCAGCTTAAGGGGTGTAAGGGAGCAGTACTTC.

The CDR3 spells CAWSTSIPYEQYF. The CDR3 nucleotides are TGTGCCTGGAGTACAAGCATTCCCTACGAGCAGTACTTC. The chain carries TRBV30 and TRBJ2-7; D unresolved. Trimming took off 2 bases at V and 2 bases at J, with 10 bases between the two ends. Germline CDR1 is GTSNPN and CDR2 is SVGIG (reference sequence). The CDR3 covers 13 residues.

In this sample, this clone turned up a few times. The rearrangement joins TRBV15 to TRBJ2-3; D is unresolved. Trimming took off 1 base at V and 0 bases at J, with 14 bases between the two ends. This CDR3 is 17 amino acids long. CDR1 LNHNV and CDR2 YYDKDF come from the germline V gene (reference sequence). Here the CDR3 DNA reads TGTGCCACCAGCAGAGTGGCAGACCCCGCTAGCACAGATACGCAGTATTTT. Amino acid sequence: CATSRVADPASTDTQYF. Using reference TRBV15 and TRBJ2-3 for the parts outside the CDR3, the full variable domain is DAMVIQNPRYQVTQFGKPVTLSCSQTLNHNVMYWYQQKSSQAPKLLFHYYDKDFNNEADTPDNFQSRRPNTSFCFLDIRSPGLGDTAMYLCATSRVADPASTDTQYFGPGTRLTVL.

The J gene is TRBJ1-1, the V gene TRBV29-1, with 11 bases identical to TRBD1. Germline-derived CDR1 and CDR2 are SQVTM and ANQGSEA. The CDR3 runs to 15 residues. Trimming at V came to 6 bases and at J to 0 bases, leaving 6 bases not matched to a gene. The DNA of the CDR3 is TGCAGCGTGGAGGGGACAGGGGGGCTGAACACTGAAGCTTTCTTT. It translates to CSVEGTGGLNTEAFF.

The rearrangement joins TRBV6-5 to TRBJ1-1, with D maybe TRBD1 (5 bases). V shed 2 bases and J shed 6 bases, with 10 bases lying between them. The germline CDR1 and CDR2 sequences are MNHEY and SVGAGI. The CDR3 runs to 13 residues. CDR3 DNA: TGTGCCAGCAGTTACATTGGAGGGGCTGAAGCTTTCTTT. Translation: CASSYIGGAEAFF.

The chain carries TRBV29-1 and TRBJ1-2; D uncertain. CDR1 and CDR2 from the germline V gene are SQVTM and ANQGSEA. CDR3 length equals 14 residues. DNA for the CDR3: TGCAGTATCCTAACGCAGTCCACTAACTATGGCTACACCTTC. Protein: CSILTQSTNYGYTF.

This clone is medium-sized in the sample. The chain joins TRBV30 to TRBJ1-2; TRBD1 aligns across 7 bases. Trimming at V came to 6 bases and at J to 7 bases, leaving 5 bases not matched to a gene. The CDR3 has 11 residues. Looked up from germline, CDR1 is GTSNPN and CDR2 is SVGIG (reference sequence). The CDR3 DNA follows: TGTGCCTGCCACAGGGGAAGTGGCTACACCTTC. Protein sequence: CACHRGSGYTF.

This clone was observed a handful of times. V and J are TRBV2 and TRBJ1-1; 7 bases match TRBD1. V lost 6 bases and J lost 2; bases outside the gene matches: 6. The CDR3 runs to 14 residues. Germline V CDR1 and CDR2: SNHLY, FYNNEI. The CDR3 DNA follows: TGTGCCAGCAGGACCGGGACAGCAAACACTGAAGCTTTCTTT. It codes for CASRTGTANTEAFF.

This chain connects TRBV5-6 to TRBJ2-7; D perhaps matches TRBD1 (5 bases). The ends were cut back, 0 bases at V and 3 bases at J, with 10 bases in the middle. The CDR3 is 14 residues long. The germline CDR1 and CDR2 sequences are SGHDT and YYEEEE. The CDR3 here is CASSLARVSYEQYF. The CDR3 DNA reads as TGTGCCAGCAGCTTGGCCAGGGTCAGCTACGAGCAGTACTTC.

The V call is TRBV5-6, the J call TRBJ2-7; D might be TRBD1 (6 bases). The length of the CDR3 is 14 residues. Trimming pared 5 bases from V and 6 bases from J, leaving 18 bases between. The germline V gene has CDR1 SGHDT and CDR2 YYEEEE. The CDR3 region has the DNA TGTGCCAGCAGATTGAGACAGGCTCTGGGCGAGCAGTACTTC. Encoded protein: CASRLRQALGEQYF.

The chain recombines TRBV29-1 with TRBJ2-5; D unresolved. Trimming took 7 bases from V and 5 from J, leaving 14 bases between them. The CDR3 runs 12 residues. Germline V gene sequence: CDR1 SQVTM, CDR2 ANQGSEA. The CDR3: CSGALIGETQYF. CDR3 sequence (DNA): TGCAGCGGTGCCCTCATCGGGGAGACCCAGTACTTC.

The rearrangement links TRBV20-1 to TRBJ1-5; D is perhaps TRBD1 (5 bases). Germline V lookup: CDR1 DFQATT, CDR2 SNEGSKA (reference sequence). With 6 bases removed from V and 6 bases from J, the gap between germline ends came to 6 bases. There are 10 residues in the CDR3. The CDR3 protein is CSAGVQPQHF. The CDR3 nucleotides read TGCAGTGCGGGGGTTCAGCCCCAGCATTTT.

The V and J genes are TRBV6-6 and TRBJ2-7; D remains ambiguous. Trimming removed 5 bases from V and 4 bases from J, with 9 bases in between. Germline-derived CDR1 and CDR2 are MNHNY and SVGAGI (reference sequence). The CDR3 extends over 12 amino acids. CDR3 region: CASSLLNYEQYF. CDR3 bases: TGTGCCAGCAGTCTTCTAAATTACGAGCAGTACTTC.

V is TRBV6-5 and J is TRBJ1-1; 7 bases agree with TRBD1. Germline V gives CDR1 MNHEY, CDR2 SVGAGI. CDR3 length equals 14 residues. Unmatched junction bases numbered 7, after V lost 6 bases and J lost 3 bases. The CDR3 region is CASSVQGSDTEAFF. The CDR3 bases are TGTGCCAGCAGCGTACAGGGGTCGGACACTGAAGCTTTCTTT.

This clone was observed once. CDR3 sequence: CASNPDSGQPQHF. DNA for the CDR3: TGCGCCAGCAATCCTGACAGCGGGCAGCCCCAGCATTTT. The chain uses TRBV10-2 and TRBJ1-5, with D perhaps TRBD1 (5 bases). CDR1 WSHSY and CDR2 SAAADI come from the germline V gene. The length of the CDR3 is 13 residues. Trimming took 7 bases from V and 7 from J, leaving 14 bases between them.

The gene calls are TRBV11-3 and TRBJ1-1; a possible D gene is TRBD1 (5 bases). The V end lost 10 bases, the J end lost 1 base, and 7 bases lay between the germline ends. The V gene's germline CDR1 is SGHNT and CDR2 YENEEA. The CDR3 contains 11 residues. The CDR3 region is CATTGNTEAFF. DNA of the CDR3: TGTGCCACCACAGGGAACACTGAAGCTTTCTTT.

This clone was seen ten or more times. This chain links TRBV29-1 with TRBJ2-1, with a possible D match to TRBD2 (5 bases). CDR1 and CDR2 (germline): SQVTM, ANQGSEA. The CDR3 extends over 12 amino acids. Trimming took 7 bases from V and 7 from J, leaving 14 bases between them. As DNA, the CDR3 is TGCAGCGCTGGGGAGCACGGGAATGAGCAGTTCTTC. Protein: CSAGEHGNEQFF.

J is TRBJ2-3 and V is TRBV29-1; 8 nucleotides align to TRBD2. The germline V gene encodes CDR1 SQVTM and CDR2 ANQGSEA. V shed 4 bases, J shed 0 bases, and the junction held 12 bases outside the gene matches. This CDR3 is built from 17 residues. CDR3 sequence reads: CSVGSLWTSLSTDTQYF. As DNA, the CDR3 is TGCAGCGTTGGATCCCTCTGGACTAGCCTAAGCACAGATACGCAGTATTTT.

The CDR3: CASSEETDNEQFF. CDR3 nucleotide sequence: TGTGCCAGCAGCGAGGAGACTGACAATGAGCAGTTCTTC. The V call is TRBV9, the J call TRBJ2-1; D gene unclear. The CDR3 is made up of 13 amino acids. With 3 bases removed from V and 5 bases from J, the gap between germline ends came to 9 bases. Per germline, CDR1 SGDLS and CDR2 YYNGEE.

This sequence joins TRBV27 and TRBJ2-5; 10 bases are a match to TRBD2. CDR1 and CDR2 (germline): MNHEY, SMNVEV (reference sequence). With 7 bases clipped from V and 0 bases from J, the junction kept 8 bases outside the gene matches. CDR3 length equals 16 residues. As DNA, the CDR3 is TGTGCCAGCAAAACTAGCGGGGTGGGGTACCAAGAGACCCAGTACTTC. Protein: CASKTSGVGYQETQYF.

Note on this clone: Other DNA variants within this sample encode the same CDR3. J is TRBJ2-5 and V is TRBV5-1; tentatively, D is TRBD1 (5 bases). Germline V gives CDR1 SGHRS, CDR2 YFSETQ. Trimming stripped 2 bases from V and 0 bases from J, with 5 bases between. The CDR3 contains 13 residues. The CDR3 sequence is CASSLQDQETQYF. CDR3 DNA: TGCGCCAGCAGCTTACAGGACCAAGAGACCCAGTACTTC.

This chain joins TRBV20-1 and TRBJ2-3, with 7 bases fitting TRBD2. This CDR3 comprises 11 residues. Germline values: CDR1 DFQATT, CDR2 SNEGSKA (reference sequence). After removal of 2 bases from V and 8 bases from J, the junction contained 1 base not matched to a gene. The CDR3 is CSARREGTQYF. The CDR3 nucleotides read TGCAGTGCTAGAAGGGAGGGTACGCAGTATTTT.